What follows describes a single T cell receptor beta chain. The sample belongs to a study of T cell repertoires in cytomegalovirus infection. The V end was cut by 6 bases, the J end by 0 bases, with 11 bases between. The CDR3 consists of 15 residues. CDR1 is LNHDA, CDR2 SQIVND, per germline (reference sequence). TCRdb analysed the reads with MiXCR anew, one entry per CDR3 protein. The table shows around 440,000 distinct CDR3 sequences, with 10% to 12% occurring only once. The rearrangement joins TRBV19 to TRBJ2-2; D possibly corresponds to TRBD2 (6 bases). The receptor's source is a human donor in good health (CMV status not recorded). Some clones in this sample may be carry-over from other donors' samples. The material sequenced was PBMCs. In DNA form, the CDR3 reads TGTGCCAGTAGAAGGCTAGCGACGAACACCGGGGAGCTGTTTTTT. Its protein product is CASRRLATNTGELFF.